This TCR beta chain was identified during a study of CD4 T cells in relation to SARS-CoV-2 and coronaviruses. CDR1 and CDR2 from the germline V gene are MNHEY and SMNVEV (reference sequence). V lost 5 bases to trimming and J lost 0 bases; unmatched junction nucleotides: 1. CDR3 length: 14 residues. This table comes from immunoSEQ multiplex PCR, and its TCRdb copy is limited to in-frame clones, with some not included. The table has 43,000 or so clones, roughly 87% seen once; the top ten hold over 1.1%. As to this clone: The antigen is unknown.

Input material: naive CD4+ T cells from PBMCs, cultured in vitro. Subset denoted: naive CD4+ T cells isolated by negative enrichment. The clonotype comes from an adult with COVID-19. The rearrangement links TRBV27 to TRBJ2-1, with 7 bases lining up with TRBD2. This chain's CDR3 is CASSLADSYNEQFF. CDR3 in DNA: TGTGCCAGCAGTCTAGCGGACTCCTACAATGAGCAGTTCTTC.